This passage covers 19 T cell receptor beta chains from one sample sequenced in a study of CD4 T cells in relation to SARS-CoV-2 and coronaviruses. For these receptors, no antigen is known. Sequencing was performed with immunoSEQ multiplex PCR; in TCRdb, only in-frame clones are kept and a portion is missing. This sample has 25,000 to 30,000 clones, with roughly 69% found just once. CD4+ T cells from unexposed donors were obtained before the COVID-19 pandemic (2011-2018). CD4+ T cells were isolated from the cells after more than nine days of culture. Sequenced sample: CD4+ T cells from PBMCs, cultured in vitro. Receptor source: a human donor in good health.

The chain is built from TRBV30 and TRBJ2-3; 9 bases match TRBD1. Germline CDR1 reads GTSNPN; CDR2 reads SVGIG (reference sequence). The CDR3 extends over 16 amino acids. The trim removed 5 bases at V and 4 bases at J, leaving 13 bases unmatched. The CDR3 here is CAWDSGTGKVADTQYF. The CDR3 DNA sequence: TGTGCCTGGGACTCCGGGACAGGGAAAGTGGCAGATACGCAGTATTTT.

The table lists this clone with a count of one. The chain is built from TRBV29-1 and TRBJ2-5; D remains ambiguous. V was pared by 5 bases and J by 1 base, with 5 bases between. CDR3 length: 11 amino acids. The germline V gene has CDR1 SQVTM and CDR2 ANQGSEA. For the CDR3, the DNA is TGCAGCGTTCAGCCCCAAGAGACCCAGTACTTC. Residues: CSVQPQETQYF.

The chain couples TRBV4-3 to TRBJ2-2; D ambiguous. CDR1 and CDR2 (germline): LGHNA, YSLEER. CDR3 length equals 16 residues. Trimming cost V 4 bases and J 1 base, with 13 bases left between them. CDR3 residues: CASSPRSAVNTGELFF. CDR3 DNA sequence: TGCGCCAGCAGCCCCAGGTCAGCCGTGAACACCGGGGAGCTGTTTTTT.

The V call is TRBV28, the J call TRBJ2-3, with TRBD2 matching over 8 bases. Germline V lookup: CDR1 MDHEN, CDR2 SYDVKM. The ends lost 3 bases at V and 6 bases at J; junction bases unmatched: 8. The CDR3 contains 15 residues. The CDR3 nucleotides read TGTGCCAGCAGTTTCCTCGGGGGGGGAGGTGATACGCAGTATTTT. This sequence encodes CASSFLGGGGDTQYF.

The chain links TRBV5-5 to TRBJ2-1; TRBD2 agrees at 16 bases. CDR3 length equals 17 residues. The junction had 4 bases not matched to a gene; V was cut back by 0 bases and J by 7 bases. The germline V gene encodes CDR1 SGHKS and CDR2 YYEKEE (reference sequence). The CDR3 DNA reads TGTGCCAGCAGCTTGGCGGGACTAGCGGGAGGGCGGAATGAGCAGTTCTTC. The encoded protein is CASSLAGLAGGRNEQFF.

The V and J genes are TRBV13 and TRBJ2-7, with TRBD2 as a possible D gene (6 bases). The CDR3 is made up of 14 amino acids. Germline V CDR1 and CDR2: PRHDT, FYEKMQ (reference sequence). V lost 3 bases and J lost 4, with 13 bases in between. This CDR3 reads CASSLGTAGYEQYF. CDR3 nucleotides: TGTGCCAGCAGCTTGGGGACTGCAGGGTACGAGCAGTACTTC.

This clone was seen a single time. The rearrangement joins TRBV5-1 to TRBJ2-1; 7 bases align to TRBD2. This CDR3 comprises 13 residues. Germline-derived CDR1 and CDR2 are SGHRS and YFSETQ. V gave up 3 bases and J gave up 7 bases; unmatched junction bases: 4. For the CDR3, the DNA is TGCGCCAGCAGCTGGGGGGGTGTGAATGAGCAGTTCTTC. Its translation is CASSWGGVNEQFF.

CDR3 sequence: CARSLGGLYEQFF. The CDR3 DNA follows: TGTGCCAGAAGCTTAGGAGGGCTTTATGAGCAGTTCTTC. The chain has TRBV7-5 and TRBJ2-1; the table's TRBD2 call for D was not verified on the DNA. TRBV7-5 is designated a pseudogene. The CDR3 has 13 amino acids.

The rearrangement joins TRBV29-1 to TRBJ2-7; D call uncertain. The CDR3 contains 14 residues. The V end was cut by 3 bases, the J end by 2 bases, with 14 bases between. Germline CDR1 SQVTM, CDR2 ANQGSEA. The CDR3 is CSVESEDGAYEQYF. In nucleotides, the CDR3 is TGCAGCGTTGAGAGCGAGGACGGAGCCTACGAGCAGTACTTC.

The chain is built from TRBV19 and TRBJ1-5; TRBD1 might be the D (6 bases). Trimming removed 7 bases from V and 6 bases from J, with 16 bases in between. Germline V gives CDR1 LNHDA, CDR2 SQIVND (reference sequence). This CDR3 spans 14 amino acids. CDR3: CASMVGGGGQPQHF. The CDR3 DNA follows: TGTGCCAGTATGGTGGGGGGAGGGGGTCAGCCCCAGCATTTT.

This clone occurred a few times. CDR3 residues: CASSQGADQPQHF. The CDR3 nucleotides are TGCGCCAGCAGCCAAGGCGCTGATCAGCCCCAGCATTTT. The V call is TRBV4-3, the J call TRBJ1-5; D ambiguous. This CDR3 has 13 residues. Germline CDR1 and CDR2: LGHNA and YSLEER. The germline V and J ends were trimmed by 1 base and 5 bases, with 6 bases remaining between them.

The chain joins TRBV5-6 to TRBJ2-1; 9 bases fit TRBD2. Germline values: CDR1 SGHDT, CDR2 YYEEEE. The CDR3 has 15 residues. The ends lost 0 bases at V and 10 bases at J; junction bases unmatched: 8. This CDR3 is CASSLGVSLAGEQFF. The DNA of the CDR3 is TGTGCCAGCAGCTTGGGTGTGTCGCTAGCGGGGGAGCAGTTCTTC.

The rearrangement uses TRBV7-9 and TRBJ1-4, with a weak D call TRBD1 (5 bases). Germline V gene data show CDR1 as SEHNR and CDR2 as FQNEAQ (reference sequence). The CDR3 extends over 14 amino acids. V was trimmed by 3 bases and J by 3 bases, leaving 8 bases between them. In DNA, the CDR3 is TGTGCCAGCAGCTTGGGACTAGCTAATGAAAAACTGTTTTTT. Amino acid sequence: CASSLGLANEKLFF.

The V and J genes are TRBV19 and TRBJ2-5; perhaps D is TRBD1 or TRBD2 (6 bases each). V was cut by 9 bases and J by 4 bases, with 18 bases left in between. This CDR3 is built from 14 residues. Germline loops: CDR1 LNHDA, CDR2 SQIVND (reference sequence). CDR3 sequence reads: CASTPGGEPETQYF. CDR3 nucleotide sequence: TGTGCCAGCACCCCCGGGGGCGAGCCAGAGACCCAGTACTTC.

The chain combines TRBV9 with TRBJ1-4; D is unclear. The germline V gene has CDR1 SGDLS and CDR2 YYNGEE. The V and J ends lost 3 bases and 5 bases respectively, with 11 bases between them. The CDR3 has 14 amino acids. For the CDR3, the DNA is TGTGCCAGCAGCGCTTCGACCCGGAATGAAAAACTGTTTTTT. As protein: CASSASTRNEKLFF. Drawing the rest from reference TRBV9 and TRBJ1-4, the complete variable domain is DSGVTQTPKHLITATGQRVTLRCSPRSGDLSVYWYQQSLDQGLQFLIQYYNGEERAKGNILERFSAQQFPDLHSELNLSSLELGDSALYFCASSASTRNEKLFFGSGTQLSVL.

The gene calls are TRBV28 and TRBJ2-3, with D possibly being TRBD1 (6 bases). Germline values: CDR1 MDHEN, CDR2 SYDVKM. This CDR3 spans 16 amino acids. Trimming took off 3 bases at V and 0 bases at J, with 13 bases between the two ends. CDR3 sequence reads: CASSLSGRGSTDTQYF. CDR3 nucleotides: TGTGCCAGCAGTTTGTCGGGCAGGGGTAGCACAGATACGCAGTATTTT.

This clone has only one observation. The chain has TRBV6-2 or TRBV6-3 and TRBJ2-5, with D tentatively TRBD1 (6 bases). Germline loops: CDR1 MNHEY, CDR2 SVGEGT. Trimming pared 0 bases from V and 1 base from J, leaving 15 bases between. This CDR3 contains 17 residues. CDR3 DNA: TGTGCCAGCAGTTACTCGAGGGCCAGCAGGGGCCAAGAGACCCAGTACTTC. It encodes CASSYSRASRGQETQYF.

The CDR3 loop is CASSLEGYEQYF. The CDR3 nucleotides read TGTGCCAGCAGCTTGGAAGGGTACGAGCAGTACTTC. This chain uses TRBV5-5 with TRBJ2-7; D call uncertain. The CDR3 covers 12 residues. V lost 0 bases to trimming and J lost 4 bases, with 5 bases between them. CDR1 is SGHKS and CDR2 is YYEKEE in the germline V gene (reference sequence).

CDR3 bases: TGTGCCAGCAGCCCGCGGGACAGGCCCTCTGGAAACACCATATATTTT. Translated, it gives CASSPRDRPSGNTIYF. The J gene is TRBJ1-3, the V gene TRBV7-9; TRBD1 aligns across 8 bases. V shed 5 bases, J shed 0 bases, and the junction held 6 bases outside the gene matches. Germline V lookup: CDR1 SEHNR, CDR2 FQNEAQ (reference sequence). The CDR3 length is 16 residues.